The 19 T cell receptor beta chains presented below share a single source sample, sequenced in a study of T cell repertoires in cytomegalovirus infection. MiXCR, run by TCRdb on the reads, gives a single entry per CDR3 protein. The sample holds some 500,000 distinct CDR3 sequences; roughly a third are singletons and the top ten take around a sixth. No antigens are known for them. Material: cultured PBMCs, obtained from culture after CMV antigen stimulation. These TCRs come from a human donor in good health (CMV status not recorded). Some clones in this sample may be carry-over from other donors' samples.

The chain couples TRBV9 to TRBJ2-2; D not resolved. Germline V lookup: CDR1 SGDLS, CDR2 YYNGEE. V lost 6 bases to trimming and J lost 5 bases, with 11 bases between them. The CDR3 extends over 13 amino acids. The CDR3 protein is CASTYRETGELFF. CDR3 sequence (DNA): TGTGCCAGCACCTACAGAGAAACCGGGGAGCTGTTTTTT.

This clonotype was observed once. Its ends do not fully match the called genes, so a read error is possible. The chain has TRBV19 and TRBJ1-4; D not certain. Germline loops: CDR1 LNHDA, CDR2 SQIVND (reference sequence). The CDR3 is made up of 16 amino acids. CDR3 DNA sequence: TGTGCCGGTAGTACACCATCACAGAGTTTTCGTGAAAAACTGTTTTTT. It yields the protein CAGSTPSQSFREKLFF.

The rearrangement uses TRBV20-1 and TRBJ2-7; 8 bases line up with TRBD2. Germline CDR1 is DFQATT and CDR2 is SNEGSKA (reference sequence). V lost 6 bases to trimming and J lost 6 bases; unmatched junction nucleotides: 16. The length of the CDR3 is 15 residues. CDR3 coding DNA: TGCAGTGCCGGGACTAGGAACTACCACTCTAGCGAGCAGTACTTC. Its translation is CSAGTRNYHSSEQYF.

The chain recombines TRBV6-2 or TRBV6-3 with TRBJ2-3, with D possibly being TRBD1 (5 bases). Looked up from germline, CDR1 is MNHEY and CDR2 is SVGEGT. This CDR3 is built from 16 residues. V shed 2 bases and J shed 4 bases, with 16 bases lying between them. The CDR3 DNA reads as TGTGCCAGCAGTTACGCGGACACGAGAGTGGCAGATACGCAGTATTTT. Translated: CASSYADTRVADTQYF.

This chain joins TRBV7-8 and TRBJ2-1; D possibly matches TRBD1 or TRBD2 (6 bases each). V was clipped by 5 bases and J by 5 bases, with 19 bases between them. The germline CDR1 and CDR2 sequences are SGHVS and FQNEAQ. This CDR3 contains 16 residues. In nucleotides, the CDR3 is TGTGCCAGCAGCCCCCTACCGGGGGACACAGACAATGAGCAGTTCTTC. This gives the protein CASSPLPGDTDNEQFF.

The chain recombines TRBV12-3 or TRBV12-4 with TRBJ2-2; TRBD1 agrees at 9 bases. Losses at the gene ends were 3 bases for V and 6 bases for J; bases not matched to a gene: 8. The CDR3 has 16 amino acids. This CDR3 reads CASSFGQGIGAGELFF. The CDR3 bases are TGTGCCAGCAGTTTCGGACAGGGGATAGGCGCCGGGGAGCTGTTTTTT.

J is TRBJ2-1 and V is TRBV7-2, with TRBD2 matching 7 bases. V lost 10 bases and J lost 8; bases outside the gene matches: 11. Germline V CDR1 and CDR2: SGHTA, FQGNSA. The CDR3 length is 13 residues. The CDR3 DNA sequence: TGTGCCACCCGCACTAGCGAGACATATGAGCAGTTCTTC. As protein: CATRTSETYEQFF.

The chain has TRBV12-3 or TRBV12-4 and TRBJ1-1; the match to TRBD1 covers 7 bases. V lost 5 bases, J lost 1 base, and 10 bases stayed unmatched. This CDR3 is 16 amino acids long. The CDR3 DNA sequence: TGTGCCAGCAGTCCCGGGACAGAAACTTGGAACACTGAAGCTTTCTTT. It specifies CASSPGTETWNTEAFF.

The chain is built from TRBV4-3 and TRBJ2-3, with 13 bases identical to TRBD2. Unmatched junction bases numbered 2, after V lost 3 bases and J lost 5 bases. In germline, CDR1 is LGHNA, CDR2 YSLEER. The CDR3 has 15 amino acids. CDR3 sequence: CASSHGLAGVDTQYF. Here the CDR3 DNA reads TGCGCCAGCAGCCATGGACTAGCGGGAGTAGATACGCAGTATTTT.

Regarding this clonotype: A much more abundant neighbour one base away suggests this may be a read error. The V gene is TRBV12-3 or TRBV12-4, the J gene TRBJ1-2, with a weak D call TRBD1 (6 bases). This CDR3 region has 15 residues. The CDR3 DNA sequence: TGTGCCAGCAGCATTGAGCAGGGGCTCAACTATGGCCACACCTTC. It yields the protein CASSIEQGLNYGHTF.

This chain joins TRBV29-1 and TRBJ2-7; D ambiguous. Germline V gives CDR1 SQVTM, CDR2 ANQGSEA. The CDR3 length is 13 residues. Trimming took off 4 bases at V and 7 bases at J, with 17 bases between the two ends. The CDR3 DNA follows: TGCAGCGTTGTAACGGACGCCTTAGGGGAGCAGTACTTC. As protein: CSVVTDALGEQYF.

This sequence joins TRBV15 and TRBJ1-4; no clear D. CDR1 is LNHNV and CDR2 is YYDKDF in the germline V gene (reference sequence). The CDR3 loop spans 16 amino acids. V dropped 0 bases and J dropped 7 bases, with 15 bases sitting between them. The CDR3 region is CATSRERAGGVEKLFF. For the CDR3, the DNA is TGTGCCACCAGCAGAGAACGGGCCGGAGGAGTTGAAAAACTGTTTTTT. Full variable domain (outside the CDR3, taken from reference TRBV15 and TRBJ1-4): DAMVIQNPRYQVTQFGKPVTLSCSQTLNHNVMYWYQQKSSQAPKLLFHYYDKDFNNEADTPDNFQSRRPNTSFCFLDIRSPGLGDTAMYLCATSRERAGGVEKLFFGSGTQLSVL.

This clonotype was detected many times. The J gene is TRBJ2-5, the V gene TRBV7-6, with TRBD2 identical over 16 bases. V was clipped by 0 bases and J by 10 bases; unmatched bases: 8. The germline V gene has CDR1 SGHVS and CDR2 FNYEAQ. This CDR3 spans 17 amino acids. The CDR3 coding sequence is TGTGCCAGCAGCTTAGCCGGGACTAGCGGGAGGGCGGTGGACCAGTACTTC. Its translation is CASSLAGTSGRAVDQYF.

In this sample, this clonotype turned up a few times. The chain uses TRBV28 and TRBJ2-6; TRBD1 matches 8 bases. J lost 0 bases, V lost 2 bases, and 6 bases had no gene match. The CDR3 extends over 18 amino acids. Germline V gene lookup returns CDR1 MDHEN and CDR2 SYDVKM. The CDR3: CASSLGGQGHSGANVLTF. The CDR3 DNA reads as TGTGCCAGCAGTTTAGGCGGACAGGGCCACTCTGGGGCCAACGTCCTGACTTTC.

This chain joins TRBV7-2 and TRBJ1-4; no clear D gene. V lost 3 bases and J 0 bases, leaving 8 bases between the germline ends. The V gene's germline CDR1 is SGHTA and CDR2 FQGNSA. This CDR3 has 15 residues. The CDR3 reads CASSFYSTTNEKLFF. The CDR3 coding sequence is TGTGCCAGCAGCTTCTACAGTACAACTAATGAAAAACTGTTTTTT.

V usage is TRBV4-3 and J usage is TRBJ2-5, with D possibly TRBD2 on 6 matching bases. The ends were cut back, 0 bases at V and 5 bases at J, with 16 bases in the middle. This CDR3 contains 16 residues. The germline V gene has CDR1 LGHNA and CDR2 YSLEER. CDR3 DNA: TGCGCCAGCAGCCAAGAGGTTACGGGAGAGCCCGAGACCCAGTACTTC. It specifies CASSQEVTGEPETQYF.

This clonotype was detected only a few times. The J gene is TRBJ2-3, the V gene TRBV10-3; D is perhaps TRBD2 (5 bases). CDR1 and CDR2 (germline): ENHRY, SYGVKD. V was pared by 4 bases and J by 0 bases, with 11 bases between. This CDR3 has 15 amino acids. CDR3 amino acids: CAISGGGLSTDTQYF. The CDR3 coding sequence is TGTGCCATCAGTGGCGGCGGGTTGAGCACAGATACGCAGTATTTT.

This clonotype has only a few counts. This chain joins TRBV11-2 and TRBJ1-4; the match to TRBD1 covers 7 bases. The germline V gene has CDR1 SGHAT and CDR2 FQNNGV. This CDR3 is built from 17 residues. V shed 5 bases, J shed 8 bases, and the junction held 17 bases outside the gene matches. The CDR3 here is CASSLLGRGRGNEKLFF. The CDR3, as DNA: TGTGCCAGCAGCCTATTAGGAAGGGGGCGAGGCAACGAAAAACTGTTTTTT.

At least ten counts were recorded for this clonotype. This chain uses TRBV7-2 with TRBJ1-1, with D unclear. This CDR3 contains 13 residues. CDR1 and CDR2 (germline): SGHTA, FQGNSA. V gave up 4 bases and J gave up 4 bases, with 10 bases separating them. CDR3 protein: CASSSADRTEAFF. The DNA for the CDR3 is TGTGCCAGCAGCTCAGCGGACCGCACTGAAGCTTTCTTT.